A single sample is the source of the 24 T cell receptor beta chains below, sequenced in a study of regulatory T cells in long-lasting Graves disease. Sample time point: persistent/refractory GD, antithyroid drugs over 5 years with positive TRAb. Preparation of the TCR library used RNA extracted from PBMCs. Building of the TCR beta libraries involved iRepertoire HTBI primers and Arm-PCR of CDR3 regions. TCRdb processed the multiplex PCR reads anew with MiXCR; each CDR3 protein has one entry. The sample has a few hundred thousand distinct CDR3 sequences, 23% seen once. The sample consisted of peripheral blood mononuclear cells (PBMCs), taken when the disease was refractory, from a patient treated with antithyroid drugs. These receptors were obtained from a female donor with Graves disease.

In this sample, this clonotype turned up many times. The V gene is TRBV6-1, the J gene TRBJ2-5; D might be TRBD1 (5 bases). CDR3 length: 14 amino acids. V gave up 4 bases and J gave up 2 bases, with 11 bases separating them. Germline V gene lookup returns CDR1 MNHNS and CDR2 SASEGT. DNA for the CDR3: TGTGCCAGCAGTGTTGGACAAAAACAAGAGACCCAGTACTTC. It specifies CASSVGQKQETQYF.

Comment on this clonotype: This may stem from a read error, because a much larger clone lies one nucleotide away. The V call is TRBV7-7, the J call TRBJ2-5, with 7 bases aligning to TRBD2. The CDR3 runs 15 residues. Per the germline V gene, CDR1 is SSHAT and CDR2 is FNYEAQ (reference sequence). The DNA for the CDR3 is TGTACTAGCAGCTTATCCCAGGGACTACAAGAGACCCAGTACTTC. Protein: CTSSLSQGLQETQYF.

The table lists this clonotype with a few counts. The gene calls are TRBV12-3 or TRBV12-4 and TRBJ1-3; D uncertain. V was pared by 11 bases and J by 2 bases, with 7 bases between. This CDR3 comprises 11 residues. CDR3 sequence: CAGGTGNTIYF. The CDR3, as DNA: TGTGCCGGCGGTACTGGAAACACCATATATTTT.

The chain uses TRBV2 and TRBJ2-1, with TRBD2 matching over 10 bases. Unmatched junction bases numbered 4, after V lost 7 bases and J lost 7 bases. CDR1 and CDR2 (germline): SNHLY, FYNNEI. CDR3 length: 13 residues. CDR3 amino acids: CASTLAGVNEQFF. Written as DNA, the CDR3 is TGTGCCAGCACCCTAGCGGGAGTGAATGAGCAGTTCTTC.

This chain links TRBV19 with TRBJ1-2; a possible D gene is TRBD1 (5 bases). Trimming left V 3 bases short and J 7 bases short, with 12 bases between. From germline, CDR1 is LNHDA and CDR2 SQIVND (reference sequence). The CDR3 is made up of 13 amino acids. The CDR3 loop reads CASSIGGLGGYTF. The DNA of the CDR3 is TGTGCCAGTAGTATTGGGGGGTTGGGTGGCTACACCTTC.

This clonotype occurred many times. The chain combines TRBV12-3 or TRBV12-4 with TRBJ1-2; D is perhaps TRBD1 (5 bases). V lost 5 bases and J lost 5, with 12 bases in between. This CDR3 is 13 amino acids long. CDR3 coding DNA: TGTGCCAGCAGTGCCCAGACAGTATATGGCTACACCTTC. Its protein is CASSAQTVYGYTF.

This clonotype appeared many times. The V gene is TRBV29-1, the J gene TRBJ2-7; D call uncertain. The V gene lost 4 bases and the J gene lost 3 bases, with 10 bases spanning the gap. Germline V gene data show CDR1 as SQVTM and CDR2 as ANQGSEA. The CDR3 covers 12 residues. The CDR3 nucleotides are TGCAGCGTTGTAGGCCGGAACTACGAGCAGTACTTC. Protein sequence: CSVVGRNYEQYF.

The chain joins TRBV14 to TRBJ2-1; TRBD2 might be the D (6 bases). CDR3 size: 14 residues. Trimming removed 6 bases at V and 0 bases at J, with 9 bases between. The germline CDR1 and CDR2 sequences are SGHDN and FVKESK. DNA of the CDR3: TGTGCCAGCAGAAATAGCGGCTCCTACAATGAGCAGTTCTTC. This encodes CASRNSGSYNEQFF.

This clonotype was found a few times. The chain joins TRBV29-1 to TRBJ2-2; 9 bases line up with TRBD2. J lost 5 bases, V lost 6 bases, and 16 bases had no gene match. This CDR3 has 17 amino acids. The germline CDR1 and CDR2 sequences are SQVTM and ANQGSEA. DNA of the CDR3: TGCAGCGTCTACCGCCAGGGAGCGGGAGGTTATACCGGGGAGCTGTTTTTT. Its translation: CSVYRQGAGGYTGELFF.

This clonotype was counted many times. The V call is TRBV7-3, the J call TRBJ2-6; D is possibly TRBD1 or TRBD2 (5 bases each). The CDR3 totals 16 residues. Per the germline V gene, CDR1 is SGHTA and CDR2 is FQGTGA. The V and J ends lost 4 bases and 0 bases respectively, with 10 bases between them. CDR3 bases: TGTGCCAGCAGCTCCGGGACCCACTCTGGGGCCAACGTCCTGACTTTC. The encoded protein is CASSSGTHSGANVLTF.

In its sample, this clonotype was seen many times. V usage is TRBV5-5 and J usage is TRBJ2-7; D uncertain. Germline V gives CDR1 SGHKS, CDR2 YYEKEE (reference sequence). V was shortened by 0 bases and J by 1 base, with 5 bases between the two germline ends. The CDR3 is 13 amino acids. CDR3 nucleotides: TGTGCCAGCAGCTTGGCCGCGTCCTACGAGCAGTACTTC. This codes for CASSLAASYEQYF. Together with reference TRBV5-5 and TRBJ2-7, the CDR3 gives the full variable domain: DAGVTQSPTHLIKTRGQQVTLRCSPISGHKSVSWYQQVLGQGPQFIFQYYEKEERGRGNFPDRFSARQFPNYSSELNVNALLLGDSALYLCASSLAASYEQYFGPGTRLTVT.

The J gene is TRBJ1-6, the V gene TRBV7-2; weak D call: TRBD1 (5 bases). CDR3 length: 15 amino acids. Germline CDR1 and CDR2: SGHTA and FQGNSA. V lost 1 base, J lost 6 bases, and 10 bases lay in between. Here the CDR3 DNA reads TGTGCCAGCAGCTTAGGGGACGCATTTAATTCACCCCTCCACTTT. Amino acid sequence: CASSLGDAFNSPLHF.

In this sample, this clonotype turned up many times. This chain uses TRBV6-2 or TRBV6-3 with TRBJ2-4, with 12 positions matching TRBD1. The CDR3 is 18 amino acids. The V gene's germline CDR1 is MNHEY and CDR2 SVGEGT. The J segment lost 2 bases and the V segment lost 2 bases, leaving 7 bases of the junction unmatched. Here the CDR3 reads CASSYPKGTGGTKNIQYF. The CDR3 DNA is TGTGCCAGCAGTTACCCAAAAGGGACAGGGGGCACCAAAAACATTCAGTACTTC.

The chain uses TRBV7-9 and TRBJ2-3; the match to TRBD2 covers 11 bases. Germline lookup yields CDR1 SEHNR and CDR2 FQNEAQ (reference sequence). Germline trimming cut 5 bases from V and 6 bases from J; bases unmatched to any gene: 7. The CDR3 length is 15 residues. CDR3: CASSGTSGTWDTQYF. The CDR3 nucleotides read TGTGCCAGCAGCGGGACTAGCGGTACCTGGGATACGCAGTATTTT. The full variable domain, in which reference TRBV7-9 and TRBJ2-3 provide the parts outside the CDR3, is DTGVSQNPRHKITKRGQNVTFRCDPISEHNRLYWYRQTLGQGPEFLTYFQNEAQLEKSRLLSDRFSAERPKGSFSTLEIQRTEQGDSAMYLCASSGTSGTWDTQYFGPGTRLTVL.

This clonotype was observed a few times. The V and J genes are TRBV7-9 and TRBJ2-7, with D possibly TRBD2 on 6 matching bases. From germline, CDR1 is SEHNR and CDR2 FQNEAQ (reference sequence). V was clipped by 5 bases and J by 1 base, with 12 bases between them. The CDR3 has 14 residues. The CDR3 nucleotides read TGTGCCAGCAGCGTTAGCGGAGCTTCCTACGAGCAGTACTTC. Protein: CASSVSGASYEQYF.

This clonotype appeared many times. In DNA form, the CDR3 reads TGTGCCAGCAGCCCTACATCCCCAGGACAGGGCGAGCAGTACTTC. Protein sequence: CASSPTSPGQGEQYF. The rearrangement links TRBV28 to TRBJ2-7; 8 bases map to TRBD1. There are 15 residues in the CDR3. V shed 6 bases and J 6 bases; nucleotides not matched to a gene: 13. Germline assignment: CDR1 MDHEN and CDR2 SYDVKM.

The table lists this clonotype with many counts. Here the CDR3 reads CASRPDEYEQYF. The CDR3 DNA reads TGTGCCAGCAGGCCGGATGAGTACGAGCAGTACTTC. J is TRBJ2-7 and V is TRBV28; the D is unclear. In germline, CDR1 is MDHEN, CDR2 SYDVKM. This CDR3 has 12 amino acids. Deletions cut 6 bases from V and 4 bases from J, with 10 bases between.

Remarks on this clonotype: A read error may explain this, as a much larger clone is one base away. The V gene is TRBV6-2 or TRBV6-3, the J gene TRBJ1-2; 8 positions agree with TRBD1. V lost 5 bases and J lost 8; bases outside the gene matches: 10. Per germline, CDR1 MNHEY and CDR2 SVGEGT. CDR3 length equals 14 residues. CDR3 sequence reads: CASSVTGAAGGYTF. The CDR3 DNA is TGTGCCAGCAGTGTGACAGGGGCCGCCGGCGGCTACACCTTC.

The V call is TRBV5-1, the J call TRBJ2-7, with D perhaps assigned TRBD1 or TRBD2 (5 bases each). The length of the CDR3 is 15 residues. The V and J ends lost 4 bases and 7 bases respectively, with 21 bases between them. Germline loops: CDR1 SGHRS, CDR2 YFSETQ. For the CDR3, the DNA is TGCGCCAGCAGCCCTACTAAAATAGAGGGGAGTGAGCAGTACTTC. Its translation: CASSPTKIEGSEQYF.

This clonotype was counted only a few times. This chain connects TRBV7-2 to TRBJ1-4, with D possibly TRBD1 on 5 matching bases. CDR3 length: 15 residues. The V end was cut by 5 bases, the J end by 3 bases, with 13 bases between. Germline V gene sequence: CDR1 SGHTA, CDR2 FQGNSA. CDR3 in amino acids: CASSPVGGSNEKLFF. In DNA form, the CDR3 reads TGTGCCAGCAGCCCAGTGGGGGGGTCTAATGAAAAACTGTTTTTT.

The gene calls are TRBV20-1 and TRBJ1-4, with D hard to call. Per germline, CDR1 DFQATT and CDR2 SNEGSKA (reference sequence). Trimming pared 1 base from V and 2 bases from J, leaving 5 bases between. The CDR3 totals 13 residues. In DNA form, the CDR3 reads TGCAGTGCTAGAGTAGGCACTAATGAAAAACTGTTTTTT. Its protein is CSARVGTNEKLFF.

The chain joins TRBV12-3 or TRBV12-4 to TRBJ2-2, with D tentatively TRBD2 (6 bases). CDR3 length: 13 amino acids. Trimming pared 8 bases from V and 6 bases from J, leaving 13 bases between. CDR3 sequence (DNA): TGTGCCAGCGGGAGGCCCTTTGCCGGGGAGCTGTTTTTT. Its translation: CASGRPFAGELFF.

A word on this clonotype: A read error may be the cause here, since a much bigger clone is one base away. The CDR3 does not close with the conserved phenylalanine or tryptophan, likely indicating a read error. The chain recombines TRBV24-1 with TRBJ2-7; TRBD1 agrees at 7 bases. Germline values: CDR1 KGHDR, CDR2 SFDVKD. CDR3 length: 15 amino acids. After removal of 4 bases from V and 2 bases from J, the junction contained 7 bases not matched to a gene. DNA of the CDR3: TGTGCCACCAGTGACCGGAGACAGGGAACCTACGAGCAGTACCTC. Protein: CATSDRRQGTYEQYL.

For this clonotype: A much larger clonotype is one base distant, so this may be a read error. Because it lacks the conserved phenylalanine or tryptophan at the end, this CDR3 is likely a read error. This chain links TRBV27 with TRBJ2-7; a possible D gene is TRBD1 (5 bases). The germline V and J ends were trimmed by 6 bases and 0 bases, with 12 bases remaining between them. This CDR3 spans 14 amino acids. Germline V gene sequence: CDR1 MNHEY, CDR2 SMNVEV (reference sequence). CDR3 DNA sequence: TGTGCCAGCAGCCCCGTCGACAGCTCCTACGAGCAGTACTCC. Translation gives CASSPVDSSYEQYS.